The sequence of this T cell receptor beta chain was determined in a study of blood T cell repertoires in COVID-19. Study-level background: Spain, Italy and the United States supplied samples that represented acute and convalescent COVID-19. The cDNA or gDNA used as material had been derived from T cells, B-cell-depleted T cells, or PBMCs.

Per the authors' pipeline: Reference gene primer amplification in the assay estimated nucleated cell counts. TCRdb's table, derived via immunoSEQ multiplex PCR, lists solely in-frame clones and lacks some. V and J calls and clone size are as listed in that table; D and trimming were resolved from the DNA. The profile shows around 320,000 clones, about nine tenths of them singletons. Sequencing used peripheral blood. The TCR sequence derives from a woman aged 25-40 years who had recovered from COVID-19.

The CDR3 nucleotides are TGTGCCAGTTTAAACGGGAACACCGGGGAGCTGTTTTTT. Protein sequence: CASLNGNTGELFF. The chain carries TRBV19 and TRBJ2-2; D remains unclear. CDR3 length: 13 residues. The germline CDR1 and CDR2 sequences are LNHDA and SQIVND (reference sequence). Trimming shortened V by 8 bases and J by 1 base, and 8 bases separated the two germline ends. Full variable domain (rest looked up from reference TRBV19 and TRBJ2-2): DGGITQSPKYLFRKEGQNVTLSCEQNLNHDAMYWYRQDPGQGLRLIYYSQIVNDFQKGDIAEGYSVSREKKESFPLTVTSAQKNPTAFYLCASLNGNTGELFFGEGSRLTVL.